These T cell receptor beta chains were read from a single sample in a study of blood T cell repertoires in COVID-19. The protocol was immunoSEQ multiplex PCR, while the TCRdb copy is restricted to in-frame clones and leaves out a portion. The table shows approximately 240,000 clones, with more than 70% occurring only once. Sequenced material: peripheral blood. The source is a woman in her thirties or forties who had recovered from COVID-19. CDR3s include the opening cysteine and the closing phenylalanine or tryptophan. A D gene is named only where the DNA matches it firmly. Part of the rows lack a size; the others show once, few, many or a class for expanded clones.

J | V | size | D | DNA | CDR3
TRBJ2-5 | TRBV12-3/TRBV12-4 | many | - | TGTGCCAGCAGTTTGACTAGATGGGAGACCCAGTACTTC | CASSLTRWETQYF
TRBJ1-2 | TRBV24-1 | few | - | TGTGCCACCAGTGACCTTGGCAGGAGCTACACCTTC | CATSDLGRSYTF
TRBJ2-7 | TRBV19 | - | TRBD2 | TGTGCCAGTAGTCCCAGCGGGAGCCTACCCTACGAGCAGTACTTC | CASSPSGSLPYEQYF
TRBJ2-3 | TRBV7-2 | once | TRBD2 | TGTGCCAGCAGCCTTTCTAGCGGGGGGTCTACAAATACGCAGTATTTT | CASSLSSGGSTNTQYF
TRBJ2-3 | TRBV7-2 | - | - | TGTGCCAGCAGCCAACCCCCTGGGGTAGCGACAGATACGCAGTATTTT | CASSQPPGVATDTQYF
TRBJ2-7 | TRBV20-1 | - | TRBD2 | TGCAGTGCTAGTCGTAGCGGGGGGCAGTACTTC | CSASRSGGQYF
TRBJ2-5 | TRBV7-7 | once | - | TGTGCTAGCAGCCCTCCTACAACGTGGGGCAAAGAGACCCAGTACTTC | CASSPPTTWGKETQYF
TRBJ2-2 | TRBV7-9 | - | TRBD1 | TGTGCCAGCAGCTTAATGCAGGGGGCCGGGGAGCTGTTTTTT | CASSLMQGAGELFF
TRBJ2-6 | TRBV7-2 | - | TRBD1 | TGTGCCAGCAGCTCCCGGGACAGGCCCATAGGGGCCAACGTCCTGACTTTC | CASSSRDRPIGANVLTF
TRBJ2-7 | TRBV5-1 | - | - | TGCGCCAGCAGCTTGGAGGGGAACTACGAGCAGTACTTC | CASSLEGNYEQYF
TRBJ1-2 | TRBV7-9 | - | TRBD1 | TGTGCCAGCAGCTCGGGACAGAACCCTGGCTACACCTTC | CASSSGQNPGYTF
TRBJ2-2 | TRBV9 | - | - | TGTGCCAGCAGCCCTATAAACGGGGAGCTGTTTTTT | CASSPINGELFF
TRBJ2-7 | TRBV13 | - | TRBD1 | TGTGCCAGCAGCTTAGTCGGGACAGGGGGCTACGAGCAGTACTTC | CASSLVGTGGYEQYF
TRBJ2-1 | TRBV2 | - | TRBD2 | TGTGCCAGCGTACTAGCGGGAGAGCAGTTCTTC | CASVLAGEQFF
TRBJ1-5 | TRBV29-1 | - | - | TGCAGCGTTTATAATAGCAATCAGCCCCAGCATTTT | CSVYNSNQPQHF
TRBJ1-6 | TRBV7-9 | once | - | TGTGCCAGCAGCTCGCGGGGGGGGCCAAGTAATTCACCCCTCCACTTT | CASSSRGGPSNSPLHF
TRBJ2-7 | TRBV9 | - | TRBD1 | TGTGCCAGCAGCGCGTCGACAGGGTCCTACGAGCAGTACTTC | CASSASTGSYEQYF
TRBJ2-5 | TRBV4-2 | - | - | TGTGCCAGCAGCCAAGTCCGGAGCTACCAAGAGACCCAGTACTTC | CASSQVRSYQETQYF
TRBJ1-4 | TRBV19 | - | - | TGTGCCAGTAGGACGACACATGCAACTAATGAAAAACTGTTTTTT | CASRTTHATNEKLFF
TRBJ2-5 | TRBV7-2 | - | TRBD2 | TGTGCCAACAGCTTATCCTCCGGGACTAGCGGACAAGAGACCCAGTACTTC | CANSLSSGTSGQETQYF
TRBJ2-1 | TRBV27 | - | TRBD2 | TGTGCCAGCAGTCCCCAGCTAGCGGGTTCCTACAATGAGCAGTTCTTC | CASSPQLAGSYNEQFF
TRBJ2-7 | TRBV30 | - | - | TGTGCCTGGGACAGCTCCTACGAGCAGTACTTC | CAWDSSYEQYF
TRBJ1-2 | TRBV4-2 | - | - | TGTGCCAGCAGCCAAGAACGATCAGGGGAGGGTAACTATGGCTACACCTTC | CASSQERSGEGNYGYTF
TRBJ2-1 | TRBV5-6 | - | - | TGTGCCAGCAGCTTCCAGTACAATGAGCAGTTCTTC | CASSFQYNEQFF
TRBJ2-1 | TRBV6-2/TRBV6-3 | - | TRBD2 | TGTGCCAGCAGTTATGGAGCGGGAACGGAGTTCTTC | CASSYGAGTEFF
TRBJ2-2 | TRBV15 | few | - | TGTGCCACTCGAGGCAGGGGATTGGCCGGGGAGCTGTTTTTT | CATRGRGLAGELFF
TRBJ1-5 | TRBV24-1 | - | - | TGTGCCACCAGTGGGTGGGCAGGCGATCAGCCCCAGCATTTT | CATSGWAGDQPQHF
TRBJ1-2 | TRBV10-3 | - | TRBD1 | TGTGCCATCACTGCATTGAGTGAGACAGGGAGTTACACCTTC | CAITALSETGSYTF
TRBJ2-1 | TRBV6-2/TRBV6-3 | - | - | TGTGCCAGCAGTTACAGGAGCTGGTATGAGCAGTTCTTC | CASSYRSWYEQFF
TRBJ2-5 | TRBV7-2 | few | TRBD2 | TGTGCCAGCAGCTTAGGAAATAGCGGGATGAAGACCCAGTACTTC | CASSLGNSGMKTQYF
TRBJ2-3 | TRBV4-1 | once | TRBD2 | TGCGCCAGCAGCCAAGATATAGCGTGGCTAGCGGGAGGGCCCGGCACAGATACGCAGTATTTT | CASSQDIAWLAGGPGTDTQYF
TRBJ1-5 | TRBV24-1 | - | - | TGTGCCACCAGTGATGTAACAGGGAATCAGCCCCAGCATTTT | CATSDVTGNQPQHF
TRBJ1-5 | TRBV6-1 | few | TRBD1 | TGTGCCAGCAGTGAATCACAGGGGGTCAATCAGCCCCAGCATTTT | CASSESQGVNQPQHF
TRBJ2-6 | TRBV5-5 | - | - | TGTGCCAGCAGCTTGACAGTTTCCTCTGGGGCCAACGTCCTGACTTTC | CASSLTVSSGANVLTF
TRBJ2-7 | TRBV7-9 | - | - | TGTGCCAGCAGCTGGGGGCAGAACTACGAGCAGTACTTC | CASSWGQNYEQYF
TRBJ2-1 | TRBV19 | - | - | TGTGCCAGTAGTATCAGCGGGTTCTACAATGAGCAGTTCTTC | CASSISGFYNEQFF
TRBJ2-7 | TRBV4-1 | - | TRBD1 | TGCGCCAGCAGCCAAGGGGAACGGGACAGGGCCTACGAGCAGTACTTC | CASSQGERDRAYEQYF
TRBJ1-2 | TRBV27 | - | TRBD1 | TGTGCCAGCAGTTTATCGCGGGACAGGGTCGGCTATGGCTACACCTTC | CASSLSRDRVGYGYTF
TRBJ2-3 | TRBV7-3 | - | TRBD2 | TGTGCCAGCAGCTCGGGGACTAGCGGGATAACAGATACGCAGTATTTT | CASSSGTSGITDTQYF
TRBJ1-5 | TRBV24-1 | - | - | TGTGCCACCAGTGATTCGGGCGGGGGGGGTCAGCCCCAGCATTTT | CATSDSGGGGQPQHF
TRBJ2-7 | TRBV7-8 | - | - | TGTGCCAGCAGCTTAGGCGGCTCTAGTGACGAGCAGTACTTC | CASSLGGSSDEQYF
TRBJ1-1 | TRBV6-6 | - | - | TGTGCCAGCAGTCGACAGTTCATGAACACTGAAGCTTTCTTT | CASSRQFMNTEAFF